These 12 T cell receptor beta chains came from one sample sequenced in a study of control samples from healthy donors and cancer patients. Measured with immunoSEQ multiplex PCR; TCRdb has only the in-frame clones, and not every one. Here the sample spans approximately 230,000 clones, around 79% being singletons. Sequencing was carried out using PBMCs. The receptors come from a woman aged 60-75 years with lung cancer.

The chain employs TRBV6-5 and TRBJ1-5; 9 nucleotides match TRBD1. Germline V gene lookup returns CDR1 MNHEY and CDR2 SVGAGI. The CDR3 covers 15 residues. The junction had 7 bases not matched to a gene; V was cut back by 7 bases and J by 3 bases. CDR3: CASTGWTGVNQPQHF. As DNA, the CDR3 is TGTGCCAGCACAGGGTGGACAGGGGTCAATCAGCCCCAGCATTTT.

This chain uses TRBV14 with TRBJ1-6, with D perhaps TRBD1 (5 bases). CDR1 is SGHDN and CDR2 is FVKESK in the germline V gene. The CDR3 is 14 residues long. Trimming cost V 4 bases and J 10 bases, with 14 bases left between them. The DNA of the CDR3 is TGTGCCAGCAGCCCCCAGGGAGGGAGCTCACCCCTCCACTTT. Translation gives CASSPQGGSSPLHF.

The V call is TRBV3-1 (or the pseudogene TRBV3-2), the J call TRBJ2-3, with 12 bases that match TRBD2. Germline V gene sequence: CDR1 LGHDT, CDR2 YNNKEL (reference sequence). This CDR3 is 14 amino acids long. V trimming: 10 bases; J trimming: 6 bases; junction bases outside the gene matches: 8. CDR3 region: CAISSGTSGDTQYF. In DNA, the CDR3 is TGTGCCATCTCTAGCGGGACTAGCGGGGATACGCAGTATTTT.

A note on this clone: The same CDR3 can be traced to other DNA sequences in this sample. V and J are TRBV14 and TRBJ2-5, with D perhaps TRBD1 (6 bases). V lost 0 bases, J lost 7 bases, and 9 bases lay in between. CDR1 SGHDN and CDR2 FVKESK come from the germline V gene. The CDR3 totals 13 residues. The chain's CDR3 is CASSQERGLTQYF. The DNA for the CDR3 is TGTGCCAGCAGCCAAGAAAGGGGGTTGACCCAGTACTTC.

The chain employs TRBV11-1 and TRBJ1-1; 8 bases map to TRBD1. There are 16 residues in the CDR3. The V gene end was trimmed by 5 bases and the J gene end by 10 bases; junction bases not matched to a gene: 18. From germline, CDR1 is SGHAT and CDR2 FQDESV (reference sequence). The CDR3 sequence is CASSPRQGMGGMGAFF. The CDR3 DNA follows: TGTGCCAGCAGCCCTCGACAGGGGATGGGGGGCATGGGAGCTTTCTTT.

The chain employs TRBV7-7 and TRBJ2-3, with TRBD1 matching 11 bases. V trimming: 5 bases; J trimming: 5 bases; junction bases outside the gene matches: 6. The length of the CDR3 is 15 residues. Germline values: CDR1 SSHAT, CDR2 FNYEAQ (reference sequence). CDR3 residues: CASSPGQGAKDTQYF. CDR3 sequence (DNA): TGTGCCAGCAGCCCCGGACAGGGGGCCAAAGATACGCAGTATTTT. Filled out from reference TRBV7-7 and TRBJ2-3, the complete variable domain reads GAGVSQSPRYKVTKRGQDVTLRCDPISSHATLYWYQQALGQGPEFLTYFNYEAQPDKSGLPSDRFSAERPEGSISTLTIQRTEQRDSAMYRCASSPGQGAKDTQYFGPGTRLTVL.

The chain uses TRBV28 and TRBJ1-2; TRBD1 agrees at 8 bases. Germline lookup yields CDR1 MDHEN and CDR2 SYDVKM. CDR3 length: 14 residues. V was pared by 4 bases and J by 8 bases, with 9 bases of the junction left unmatched. CDR3 residues: CASSSTGGRGGYTF. The CDR3 nucleotides are TGTGCCAGCAGTTCAACAGGGGGTAGGGGAGGCTACACCTTC.

The chain uses TRBV28 and TRBJ2-7; the D is unclear. Germline-derived CDR1 and CDR2 are MDHEN and SYDVKM. CDR3 length equals 14 residues. Trimming removed 3 bases from V and 0 bases from J, with 9 bases in between. This chain's CDR3 is CASSFGGVSYEQYF. The CDR3 coding sequence is TGTGCCAGCAGTTTCGGTGGAGTCTCCTACGAGCAGTACTTC.

This clone has just one count. The chain links TRBV14 to TRBJ1-5; TRBD1 matches at 8 bases. This CDR3 is 13 amino acids long. Trimming removed 8 bases from V and 6 bases from J; junction bases left unmatched: 6. Germline values: CDR1 SGHDN, CDR2 FVKESK. The CDR3 DNA is TGTGCCAGCTCTCAGGGGGCCAGTCAGCCCCAGCATTTT. It yields the protein CASSQGASQPQHF.

The sample holds one count of this clone. The rearrangement links TRBV30 to TRBJ1-5; unclear D gene. The CDR3 runs 12 residues. V was shortened by 2 bases and J by 6 bases, with 8 bases between the two germline ends. Germline CDR1 reads GTSNPN; CDR2 reads SVGIG (reference sequence). CDR3 bases: TGTGCCTGGAGTAACATCGCTCAGCCCCAGCATTTT. Translating it yields CAWSNIAQPQHF.

The rearrangement links TRBV5-1 to TRBJ1-5; TRBD1 aligns across 8 bases. The CDR3 totals 14 residues. Looked up from germline, CDR1 is SGHRS and CDR2 is YFSETQ. V shed 4 bases and J 7 bases; nucleotides not matched to a gene: 7. Here the CDR3 reads CASSPGTGDQPQHF. In DNA, the CDR3 is TGCGCCAGCAGCCCCGGGACAGGTGACCAGCCCCAGCATTTT. Full variable domain (missing parts from reference TRBV5-1 and TRBJ1-5): KAGVTQTPRYLIKTRGQQVTLSCSPISGHRSVSWYQQTPGQGLQFLFEYFSETQRNKGNFPGRFSGRQFSNSRSEMNVSTLELGDSALYLCASSPGTGDQPQHFGDGTRLSIL.

The genes are TRBV6-5 and TRBJ2-5, with 7 nucleotides matching TRBD1. This CDR3 comprises 14 residues. The trim removed 1 base at V and 3 bases at J, leaving 2 bases unmatched. The germline gives CDR1 MNHEY, CDR2 SVGAGI. The CDR3 nucleotides are TGTGCCAGCAGTTACTTTGGGACAGAAGAGACCCAGTACTTC. Translating gives CASSYFGTEETQYF.